These T cell receptor beta chains were read from a single sample in a study of shared clonotypes between healthy human individuals. Profiled with immunoSEQ multiplex PCR; TCRdb holds only in-frame clones, not every one. The table shows 2 million to 3 million clones, with more than 85% occurring only once. The sequenced sample was naive CD4+ T cells from PBMCs. The receptors come from a man between 18 and 29 years old in good health. Some clones in this sample may be carry-over from other donors' samples. Each CDR3 is given with its conserved first and last residue. D genes are given only for firm matches. Not all rows give a size; the values are once, few, many and, for expanded clones, a class.

length,J,size,D,V,DNA,CDR3
14,TRBJ1-5,-,TRBD1,TRBV2,TGTGCCAGCAGCCAACACAGGGGCGGTCAGCCCCAGCATTTT,CASSQHRGGQPQHF
13,TRBJ1-2,-,TRBD1,TRBV28,TGTGCCAGCAGTGGGGACAGGGTCGTTGGCTACACCTTC,CASSGDRVVGYTF
11,TRBJ1-4,-,-,TRBV10-2,TGCGCCAGCAGTGACTTGGAAAAACTGTTTTTT,CASSDLEKLFF
13,TRBJ2-7,-,TRBD1,TRBV30,TGTGCCTGGGGGGGGACAGGGGACTACGAGCAGTACTTC,CAWGGTGDYEQYF
16,TRBJ2-2,-,-,TRBV27,TGTGCCAGCAGTTTATTTGGTGGGGGCCCGACTCGGGAGCTGTTTTTT,CASSLFGGGPTRELFF
11,TRBJ1-2,few,-,TRBV28,TGTGCCAGCAGAACAGTTTATGGCTACACCTTC,CASRTVYGYTF
14,TRBJ1-5,-,TRBD1,TRBV28,TGTGCCAGCAGTTTAAGACAGGGCGGGCAGCCCCAGCATTTT,CASSLRQGGQPQHF
14,TRBJ1-1,-,-,TRBV28,TGTGCCAGCAGTAGGACACCACCCCACACTGAAGCTTTCTTT,CASSRTPPHTEAFF
15,TRBJ2-1,-,TRBD2,TRBV7-9,TGTGCCAGCAGCTTAGGCGGAGCGGGGTCAAATGAGCAGTTCTTC,CASSLGGAGSNEQFF
13,TRBJ2-7,-,-,TRBV18,TGTGCCAGCTCACCCCCCAGCTCCTACGAGCAGTACTTC,CASSPPSSYEQYF
16,TRBJ2-1,-,TRBD2,TRBV7-6,TGTGCCAGCAGCTTAGCGGCGACTAGCGGGAGTGATGAGCAGTTCTTC,CASSLAATSGSDEQFF
13,TRBJ1-5,-,-,TRBV6-1,TGTGCCAGCATCGGGGGGCCGGGGCAGCCCCAGCATTTT,CASIGGPGQPQHF
19,TRBJ2-6,-,-,TRBV5-1,TGCGCCAGTAGAAAAGGGGCCAAAACCAGAAGCTCTGGGGCCAACGTCCTGACTTTC,CASRKGAKTRSSGANVLTF
13,TRBJ1-5,few,-,TRBV29-1,TGCAGCGTTGAAGAAGTGAGGGGTCAGCCCCAGCATTTT,CSVEEVRGQPQHF
15,TRBJ2-3,-,-,TRBV28,TGTGCCAGCAGTACTTCCGGGTTGGGATTCGATACGCAGTATTTT,CASSTSGLGFDTQYF
14,TRBJ2-5,-,TRBD1,TRBV6-1,TGTGCCAGCAGTGAGAACAGGGGAGCGGAGACCCAGTACTTC,CASSENRGAETQYF
13,TRBJ2-1,-,-,TRBV6-6,TGTGCCAGCAGTTATTGGAGGGTGGATGAGCAGTTCTTC,CASSYWRVDEQFF
18,TRBJ1-2,-,-,TRBV28,TGTGCCAGCAGTTTATTAAAAGAATTAGCATTACACACCTATGGCTACACCTTC,CASSLLKELALHTYGYTF
15,TRBJ2-7,-,TRBD1,TRBV7-2,TGTGCCAGCAGCTTCGGACAGGGGGCCTCCTACGAGCAGTACTTC,CASSFGQGASYEQYF
14,TRBJ1-1,-,TRBD1,TRBV27,TGTGCCAGCAGTCCCCGGACAGGAGGTTTCGAAGCTTTCTTT,CASSPRTGGFEAFF
15,TRBJ1-1,-,-,TRBV5-1,TGCGCCAGCAGTCAAACAACAGGGTTCGGAACTGAAGCTTTCTTT,CASSQTTGFGTEAFF
16,TRBJ2-7,-,TRBD1,TRBV6-1,TGTGCCAGCAGTGAACCTGACAGGGGGGGTTCCTACGAGCAGTACTTC,CASSEPDRGGSYEQYF
13,TRBJ1-2,-,-,TRBV27,TGTGCCAGCAGCTTCTCGTCTGGCTATGGCTACACCTTC,CASSFSSGYGYTF
13,TRBJ1-2,-,-,TRBV19,TGTGCCAGTAGTACCGGTCGCGGGTTTGGCTACACCTTC,CASSTGRGFGYTF